This T cell receptor (beta chain) was sequenced for a study of Graves' ophthalmopathy and Graves' hyperthyroidism. On this clonotype: Antigen: not known.

The CDR3 has 15 amino acids. Germline V gives CDR1 LGHNA, CDR2 YNFKEQ. J was trimmed by 2 bases and V by 0 bases; bases with no gene match: 4. Broader study findings: Among thyroid clonotypes expanded above 0.001 frequency, most also appeared in blood.

The authors amplified TCR beta CDR3 regions from RNA transcripts. An initial RT-PCR round employing HTBI primers preceded a second-round multiplex PCR. TCRdb analysed the multiplex PCR reads with MiXCR anew, one entry per CDR3 protein. This table has hundreds of thousands of distinct CDR3 sequences, more than 20% appearing once. The sequencing sample was made of peripheral blood. The receptor's source is a woman aged 18-30 years with stable Graves' hyperthyroidism. The J gene is TRBJ2-7, the V gene TRBV4-2; 7 bases line up with TRBD1. DNA for the CDR3: TGTGCCAGCAGCCAAGAGGACAGGCCTGCCTACGAGCAGTACTTC. This sequence encodes CASSQEDRPAYEQYF.